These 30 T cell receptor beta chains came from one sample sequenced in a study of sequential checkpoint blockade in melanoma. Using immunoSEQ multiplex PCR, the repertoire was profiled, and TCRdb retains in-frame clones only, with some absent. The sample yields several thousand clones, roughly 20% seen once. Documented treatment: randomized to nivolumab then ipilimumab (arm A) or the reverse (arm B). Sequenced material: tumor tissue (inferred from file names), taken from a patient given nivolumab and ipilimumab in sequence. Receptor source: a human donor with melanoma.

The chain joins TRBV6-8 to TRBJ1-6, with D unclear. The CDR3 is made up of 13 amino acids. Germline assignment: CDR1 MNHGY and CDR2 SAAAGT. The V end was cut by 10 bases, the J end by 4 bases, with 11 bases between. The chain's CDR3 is CAIRTVYNSPLHF. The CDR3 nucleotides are TGTGCCATAAGGACTGTATATAATTCACCCCTCCACTTT.

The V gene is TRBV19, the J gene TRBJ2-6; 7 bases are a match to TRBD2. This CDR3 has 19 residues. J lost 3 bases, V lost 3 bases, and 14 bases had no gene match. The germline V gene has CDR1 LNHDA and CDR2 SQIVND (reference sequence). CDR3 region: CASSIFSGLAANGANVLTF. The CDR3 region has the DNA TGTGCCAGTAGTATCTTTAGTGGGCTAGCGGCCAATGGGGCCAACGTCCTGACTTTC.

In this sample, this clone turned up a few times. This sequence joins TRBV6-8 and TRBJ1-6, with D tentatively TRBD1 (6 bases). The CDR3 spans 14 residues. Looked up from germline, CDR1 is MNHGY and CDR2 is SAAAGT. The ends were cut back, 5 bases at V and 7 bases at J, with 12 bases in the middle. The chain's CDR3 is CASSLQGRNSPLHF. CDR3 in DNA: TGTGCCAGCAGTCTACAGGGTAGGAATTCACCCCTCCACTTT.

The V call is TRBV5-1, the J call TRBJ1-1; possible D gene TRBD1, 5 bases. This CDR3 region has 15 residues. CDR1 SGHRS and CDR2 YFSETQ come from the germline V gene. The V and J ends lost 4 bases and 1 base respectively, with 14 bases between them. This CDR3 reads CASSLSGTSNTEAFF. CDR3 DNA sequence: TGCGCCAGCAGCCTGTCCGGGACTTCGAACACTGAAGCTTTCTTT.

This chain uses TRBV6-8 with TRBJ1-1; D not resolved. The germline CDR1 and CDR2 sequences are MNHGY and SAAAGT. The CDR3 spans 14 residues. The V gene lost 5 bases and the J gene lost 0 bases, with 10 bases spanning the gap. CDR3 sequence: CASSGLEVNTEAFF. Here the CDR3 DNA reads TGTGCCAGCAGTGGCCTCGAGGTGAACACTGAAGCTTTCTTT.

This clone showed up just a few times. The CDR3 region has the DNA TGTGCCTGGAGATCACCCGGGACTTATGGCTACACCTTC. Translated: CAWRSPGTYGYTF. V is TRBV30 and J is TRBJ1-2, with D possibly being TRBD1 (5 bases). In germline, CDR1 is GTSNPN, CDR2 SVGIG (reference sequence). This CDR3 is built from 13 residues. Trimming took off 3 bases at V and 5 bases at J, with 13 bases between the two ends.

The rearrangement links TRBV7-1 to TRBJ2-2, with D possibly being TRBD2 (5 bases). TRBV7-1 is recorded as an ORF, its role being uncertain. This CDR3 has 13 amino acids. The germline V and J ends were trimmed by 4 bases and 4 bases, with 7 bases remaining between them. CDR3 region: CASSLGGTGELFF. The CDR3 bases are TGTGCCAGCAGCTTAGGAGGCACCGGGGAGCTGTTTTTT.

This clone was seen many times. The CDR3 is CASSLTPRGGAGTEAFF. CDR3 DNA: TGTGCCAGCAGCTTGACCCCCCGGGGAGGCGCGGGTACTGAAGCTTTCTTT. The chain carries TRBV11-3 and TRBJ1-1, with D uncertain. With 3 bases removed from V and 5 bases from J, the gap between germline ends came to 22 bases. Germline loops: CDR1 SGHNT, CDR2 YENEEA. The CDR3 spans 17 residues.

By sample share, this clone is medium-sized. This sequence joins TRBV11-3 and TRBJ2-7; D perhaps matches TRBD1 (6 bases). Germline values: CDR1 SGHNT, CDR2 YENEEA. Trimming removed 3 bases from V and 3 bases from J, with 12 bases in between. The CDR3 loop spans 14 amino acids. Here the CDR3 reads CASSFRTASYEQYF. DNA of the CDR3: TGTGCCAGCAGCTTCCGGACAGCAAGCTACGAGCAGTACTTC. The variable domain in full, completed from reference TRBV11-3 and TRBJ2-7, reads EAGVVQSPRYKIIEKKQPVAFWCNPISGHNTLYWYLQNLGQGPELLIRYENEEAVDDSQLPKDRFSAERLKGVDSTLKIQPAELGDSAVYLCASSFRTASYEQYFGPGTRLTVT.

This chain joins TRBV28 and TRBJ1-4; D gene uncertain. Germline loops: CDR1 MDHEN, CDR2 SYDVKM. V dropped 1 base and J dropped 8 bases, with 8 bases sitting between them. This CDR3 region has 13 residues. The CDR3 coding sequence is TGTGCCAGCAGTTTATACGGGCCAGAAAAACTGTTTTTT. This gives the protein CASSLYGPEKLFF.

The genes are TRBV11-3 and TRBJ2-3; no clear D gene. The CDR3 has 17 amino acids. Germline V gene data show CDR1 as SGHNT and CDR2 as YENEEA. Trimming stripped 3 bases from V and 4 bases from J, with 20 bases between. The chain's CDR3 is CASSFFSPRVSPDTQYF. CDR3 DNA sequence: TGTGCCAGCAGCTTTTTTTCACCACGGGTTTCACCAGATACGCAGTATTTT.

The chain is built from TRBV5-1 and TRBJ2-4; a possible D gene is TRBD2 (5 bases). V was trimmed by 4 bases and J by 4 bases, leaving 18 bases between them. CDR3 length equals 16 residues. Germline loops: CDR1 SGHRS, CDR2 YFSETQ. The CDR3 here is CASSDGFGETKNIQYF. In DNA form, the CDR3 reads TGCGCCAGCAGCGACGGATTCGGGGAGACTAAAAACATTCAGTACTTC.

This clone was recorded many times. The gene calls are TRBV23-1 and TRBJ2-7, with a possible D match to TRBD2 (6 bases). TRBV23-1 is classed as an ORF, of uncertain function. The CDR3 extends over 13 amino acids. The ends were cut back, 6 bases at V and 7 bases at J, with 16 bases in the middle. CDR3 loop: CASSHGLGGEQYF. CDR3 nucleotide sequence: TGCGCCAGCAGCCATGGGCTTGGGGGGGAGCAGTACTTC.

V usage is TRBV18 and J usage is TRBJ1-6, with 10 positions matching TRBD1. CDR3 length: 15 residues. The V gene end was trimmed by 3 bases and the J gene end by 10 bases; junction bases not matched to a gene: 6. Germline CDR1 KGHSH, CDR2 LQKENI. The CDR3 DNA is TGTGCCAGCTCACCGTGGACAGGGGGGGGATCACCCCTCCACTTT. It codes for CASSPWTGGGSPLHF.

The CDR3: CASSEGGFLSETQYF. The DNA of the CDR3 is TGTGCCAGCAGTGAAGGGGGGTTCCTCTCAGAGACCCAGTACTTC. The chain carries TRBV6-1 and TRBJ2-5; D may be TRBD1 or TRBD2 (5 bases each). The CDR3 runs to 15 residues. V was cut by 1 base and J by 4 bases, with 13 bases left in between. The V gene's germline CDR1 is MNHNS and CDR2 SASEGT.

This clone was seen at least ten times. CDR3 nucleotides: TGTGCCAGCAGCTTAGGACCAGGGAAGAGGGGAGATGTTAGCAATCAGCCCCAGCATTTT. Amino acids: CASSLGPGKRGDVSNQPQHF. The chain carries TRBV11-3 and TRBJ1-5; possibly TRBD1 for D (5 bases). The CDR3 totals 20 residues. V was cut by 1 base and J by 0 bases, with 22 bases left in between. Germline V CDR1 and CDR2: SGHNT, YENEEA.

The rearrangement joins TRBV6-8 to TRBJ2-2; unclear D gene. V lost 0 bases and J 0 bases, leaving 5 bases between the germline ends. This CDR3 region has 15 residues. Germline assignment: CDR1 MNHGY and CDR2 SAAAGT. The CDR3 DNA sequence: TGTGCCAGCAGTTACTCCGGTTCGAACACCGGGGAGCTGTTTTTT. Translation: CASSYSGSNTGELFF.

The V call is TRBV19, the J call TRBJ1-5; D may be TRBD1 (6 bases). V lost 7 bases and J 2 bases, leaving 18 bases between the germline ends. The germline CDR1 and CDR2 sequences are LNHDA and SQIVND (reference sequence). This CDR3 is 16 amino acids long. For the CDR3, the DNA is TGTGCCAGTACCGCGAGCGGGGGGCGAGGCAATCAGCCCCAGCATTTT. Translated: CASTASGGRGNQPQHF.

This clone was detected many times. The CDR3 is CASSSAGMDQPQHF. CDR3 bases: TGTGCCAGCAGTTCCGCGGGGATGGATCAGCCCCAGCATTTT. This chain uses TRBV28 with TRBJ1-5, with D hard to call. This CDR3 is 14 amino acids long. Germline lookup yields CDR1 MDHEN and CDR2 SYDVKM. Trimming took off 4 bases at V and 5 bases at J, with 12 bases between the two ends.

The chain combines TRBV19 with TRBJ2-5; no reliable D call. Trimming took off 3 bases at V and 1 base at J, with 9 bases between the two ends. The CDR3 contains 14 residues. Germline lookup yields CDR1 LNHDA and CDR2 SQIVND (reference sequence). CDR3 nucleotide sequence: TGTGCCAGTAGTATTACGGGTGGCCAAGAGACCCAGTACTTC. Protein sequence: CASSITGGQETQYF.

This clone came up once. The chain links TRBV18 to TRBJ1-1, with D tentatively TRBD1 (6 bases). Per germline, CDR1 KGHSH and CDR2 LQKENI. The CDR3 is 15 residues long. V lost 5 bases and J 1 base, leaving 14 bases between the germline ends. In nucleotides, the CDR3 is TGTGCCAGCTCATCTGGACAGAGTACGAACACTGAAGCTTTCTTT. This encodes CASSSGQSTNTEAFF.

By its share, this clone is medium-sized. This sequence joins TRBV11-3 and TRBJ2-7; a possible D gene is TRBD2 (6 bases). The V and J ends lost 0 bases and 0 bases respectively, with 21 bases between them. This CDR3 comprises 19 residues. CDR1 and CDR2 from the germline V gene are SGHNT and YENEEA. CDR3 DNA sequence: TGTGCCAGCAGCTTAGACCAGATCCCACCGGGACTGGCCTCCTACGAGCAGTACTTC. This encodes CASSLDQIPPGLASYEQYF.

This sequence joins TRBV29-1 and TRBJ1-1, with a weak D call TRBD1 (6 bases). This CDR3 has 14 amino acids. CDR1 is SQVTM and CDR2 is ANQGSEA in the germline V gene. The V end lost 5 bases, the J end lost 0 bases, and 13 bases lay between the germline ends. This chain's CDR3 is CSVRQVEVNTEAFF. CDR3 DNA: TGCAGCGTTAGACAGGTGGAGGTGAACACTGAAGCTTTCTTT.

CDR3 loop: CASSTGQGAADGYTF. In DNA, the CDR3 is TGTGCCAGCTCAACGGGACAGGGCGCGGCTGATGGCTACACCTTC. This chain links TRBV18 with TRBJ1-2; 9 bases align to TRBD1. CDR3 length equals 15 residues. Germline CDR1 is KGHSH and CDR2 is LQKENI. The V gene end was trimmed by 5 bases and the J gene end by 6 bases; junction bases not matched to a gene: 10.

For the CDR3, the DNA is TGTGCCAGCAGCGCACTGGGACAGGCGACCTACAATGAGCAGTTCTTC. Protein sequence: CASSALGQATYNEQFF. The rearrangement joins TRBV9 to TRBJ2-1; 8 bases agree with TRBD1. The CDR3 is 16 amino acids. After removal of 3 bases from V and 2 bases from J, the junction contained 7 bases not matched to a gene. Germline loops: CDR1 SGDLS, CDR2 YYNGEE.

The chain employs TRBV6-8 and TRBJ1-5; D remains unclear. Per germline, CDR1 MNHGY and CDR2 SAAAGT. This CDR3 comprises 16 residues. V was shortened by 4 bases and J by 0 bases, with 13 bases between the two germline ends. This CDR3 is CASSSPAGYSNQPQHF. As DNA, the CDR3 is TGTGCCAGCAGTTCCCCCGCGGGATATAGCAATCAGCCCCAGCATTTT.

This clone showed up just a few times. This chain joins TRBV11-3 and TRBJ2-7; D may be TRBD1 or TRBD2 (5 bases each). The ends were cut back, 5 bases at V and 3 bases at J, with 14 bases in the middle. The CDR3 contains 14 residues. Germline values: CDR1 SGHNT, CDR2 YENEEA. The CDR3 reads CASSASRDDYEQYF. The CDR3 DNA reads TGTGCCAGCAGCGCCTCCCGGGACGACTACGAGCAGTACTTC.

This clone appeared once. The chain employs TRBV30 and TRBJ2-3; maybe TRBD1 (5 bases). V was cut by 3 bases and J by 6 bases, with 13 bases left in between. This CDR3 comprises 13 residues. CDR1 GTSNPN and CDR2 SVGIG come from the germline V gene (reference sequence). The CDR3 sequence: CAWRIKGADTQYF. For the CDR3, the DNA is TGTGCCTGGAGGATTAAAGGGGCGGATACGCAGTATTTT.

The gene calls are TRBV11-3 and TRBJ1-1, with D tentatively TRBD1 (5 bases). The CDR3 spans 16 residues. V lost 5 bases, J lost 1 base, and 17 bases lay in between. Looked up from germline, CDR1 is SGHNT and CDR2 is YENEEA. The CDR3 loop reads CASSPPPGRGNTEAFF. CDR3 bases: TGTGCCAGCAGCCCCCCCCCGGGGCGGGGGAACACTGAAGCTTTCTTT.

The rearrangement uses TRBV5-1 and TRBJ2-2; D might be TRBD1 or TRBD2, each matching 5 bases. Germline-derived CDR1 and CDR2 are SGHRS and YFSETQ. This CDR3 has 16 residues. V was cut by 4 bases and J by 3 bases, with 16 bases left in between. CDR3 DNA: TGCGCCAGCAGCCAGGCTGGGACGGTTGACACCGGGGAGCTGTTTTTT. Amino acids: CASSQAGTVDTGELFF.